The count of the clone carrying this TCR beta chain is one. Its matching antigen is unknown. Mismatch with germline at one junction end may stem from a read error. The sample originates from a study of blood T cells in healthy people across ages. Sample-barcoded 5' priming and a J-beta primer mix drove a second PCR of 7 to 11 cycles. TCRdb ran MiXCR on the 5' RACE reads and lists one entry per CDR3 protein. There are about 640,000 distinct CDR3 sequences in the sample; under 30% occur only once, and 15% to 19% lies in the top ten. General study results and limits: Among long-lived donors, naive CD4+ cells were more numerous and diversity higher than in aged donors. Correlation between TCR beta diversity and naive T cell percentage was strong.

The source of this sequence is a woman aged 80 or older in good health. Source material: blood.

CDR3 protein: CANSLQGVRADTQYF. CDR3 bases: TGTGCCAACAGTTTGCAGGGGGTAAGGGCAGATACGCAGTATTTT. This sequence joins TRBV12-3 or TRBV12-4 and TRBJ2-3, with TRBD1 matching over 7 bases. This CDR3 is 15 amino acids long.